This T cell receptor (beta chain) appears in the sequencing data of a study of PD-1 blockade in classical Hodgkin lymphoma. Whole-study context: Every 2 weeks, patients had 3 mg/kg nivolumab intravenously. Points from the study as a whole: By cycle point C4D1, TCR diversity had risen significantly in CD4+ cells (but not CD8+ cells). Complete responders matched newly diagnosed patients in baseline diversity.

Germline CDR1 reads SGDLS; CDR2 reads YYNGEE. The CDR3 totals 17 residues. V shed 10 bases and J shed 0 bases, with 23 bases lying between them. The table came from immunoSEQ multiplex PCR; TCRdb's copy has only in-frame clones and leaves some out. Here the sample spans around 18,000 clones, around 72% being singletons. Notes on this clone: Its antigen is not known.

Time point given: cycle 4 day 1 (C4D1), after 5 to 7 weeks of nivolumab. Each patient experienced a relapse that followed autologous stem cell transplantation, and brentuximab vedotin exposure varied. The CD4+ T cells used were purified from thawed PBMCs through magnetic negative selection. Sequencing was performed on CD4+ T cells from blood, taken before the fourth cycle of nivolumab. V usage is TRBV9 and J usage is TRBJ1-5, with D maybe TRBD1 (5 bases). This clonotype was sampled from a human donor with classical Hodgkin lymphoma. CDR3 sequence reads: CAALPGVLGNSNQPQHF. The CDR3, as DNA: TGTGCCGCCTTACCGGGGGTGCTTGGGAATAGCAATCAGCCCCAGCATTTT.